The entry that follows covers one T cell receptor (beta chain) sequence. Its antigen is not known. A read error is possible here, since a much larger clone lies one base away. The CD8+CD4-CCR7+CD45RA+ phenotype defined the sorted naive CD8 T cells. V dropped 7 bases and J dropped 0 bases, with 13 bases sitting between them. Germline CDR1 reads SGHRS; CDR2 reads YFSETQ. The CDR3 sequence is 14 residues long. This record belongs to a study of molecular identifiers for immune sequencing clone quantification. The study, taken as a whole, reports: For effector cells, clones above 20 RNA copies held over 99% of molecules; for naive cells, under 1%. Jurkat TCR RNA that was spiked in from one cell was reportedly detectable among one million naive cells.

Listed TCR primers, together with previously described methods, were used for the bulk TCR libraries. Each CDR3 protein gets one entry after TCRdb re-called the PCR reads with MiXCR. This table has 40,000 or so distinct CDR3 sequences, 19% appearing once. The sequence was collected from a human donor in good health. Some libraries in this study had Jurkat cell RNA spiked in. Sample: naive CD8+ T cells from blood, with Jurkat cell RNA spiked in. Subset indicated: FACS-sorted CD8+CD4-CCR7+CD45RA+ naive T cells. The chain combines TRBV5-1 with TRBJ1-2; D uncertain. The CDR3 sequence: CASGAGQANYGYTF. CDR3 DNA: TGCGCCAGCGGCGCGGGCCAGGCTAACTATGGCTACACCTTC.